The present entry profiles one T cell receptor (beta chain) with its context. It has no known antigen specificity. Base qualities are not provided; no much larger clone lies one nucleotide away. In Seattle, one collaborating source enrolled patients while the infection was active and tracked those patients longitudinally over the course of disease. Whole blood was collected in K2EDTA tubes by collaborating institutions according to the institutions' own protocols. For TCRbeta analysis, collaborators shipped samples in one of three forms: frozen whole blood, isolated PBMCs, or DNA extracted from either of those sample types. TCRbeta CDR3 regions were amplified from genomic DNA by means of the immunoSEQ Assay, a bias-controlled multiplex PCR. Turning to the authors' computational methods: The number of nucleated cells in each sample was estimated from the amplification of reference gene primers within the assay. Sequence reads were collapsed and filtered to measure the absolute abundance of every unique TCRbeta CDR3 rearrangement. For each sample, productive Simpson clonality was calculated as the square root of Simpson's diversity index across productive rearrangements. Entries here come from immuneACCESS through TCRdb and include only in-frame sequences with V and J called. Some clones fail to appear in such tables; in the studies checked, an unresolved V gene covers under half of the shortfall, and the cause of the remainder is unknown. V, J and clone size are taken as reported in that table, and D and trimming were inferred from the DNA itself. This sample gives about 290,000 clones in total; roughly 89% of them show up just once. Of the sample, around 10% falls within the top ten clones.

This entry comes from a study of blood T cell repertoires in COVID-19 (dated by TCRdb to 2019 to 2021). At the level of the whole study: Collaborator samples came from the United States, Italy and Spain and covered acute and convalescent phases of COVID-19. Sample metadata almost always included a de-identified subject ID, COVID-19 status, age in years and sex. Samples came from the ongoing ImmuneRACE study (first 160 participants) plus 1,254 subjects from 6 global collaborators. The prospective study material was composed of cDNA or gDNA derived from T cells, B-cell-depleted T cells, or PBMCs. HLA class I and class II types, where available, came from metadata supplied by the sample provider rather than from assay-based typing. A freely available public database, intended as a resource for researchers studying the immune response to SARS-CoV-2, is where the repertoires were released. The dataset comprised deeply sampled blood TCRbeta repertoires from subjects exposed to, actively infected with, or recovered from COVID-19.

Here is what the overall study found, with its caveats: How much clinical and demographic metadata was included differed by source and by participant, and the metadata was provided uncurated.

The cysteine opens and the phenylalanine closes a CDR3 of 15 amino acids. Only the CDR3 DNA is retained, 45 bases long and in frame from the first base. V is clipped by 5 bases and J by 0 bases, and the sequence between their germline boundaries is 13 bases long. Based on the germline V gene, the CDR1 and CDR2 sequences are SGHVS and FNYEAQ. The rearranged chain carries TRBV7-6 and TRBJ1-1, with the D gene too uncertain to name. Sequencing was carried out using peripheral blood. The clonotype comes from a woman in her 30s with COVID-19, enrolled during active disease. The nucleotide sequence reads TGTGCCAGCAGCCTATACCATACCCTGAACACTGAAGCTTTCTTT. This encodes CASSLYHTLNTEAFF.